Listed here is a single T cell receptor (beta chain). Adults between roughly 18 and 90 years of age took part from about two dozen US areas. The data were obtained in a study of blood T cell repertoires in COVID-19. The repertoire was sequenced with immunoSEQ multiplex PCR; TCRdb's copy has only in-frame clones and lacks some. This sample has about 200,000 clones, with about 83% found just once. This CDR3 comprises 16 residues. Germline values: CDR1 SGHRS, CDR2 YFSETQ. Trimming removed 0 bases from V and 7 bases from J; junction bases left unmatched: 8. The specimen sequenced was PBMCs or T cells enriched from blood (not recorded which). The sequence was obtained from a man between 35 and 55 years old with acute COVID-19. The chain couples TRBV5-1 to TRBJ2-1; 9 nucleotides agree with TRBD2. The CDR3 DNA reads TGCGCCAGCAGCTTGGTTGTTAGCGGGAGAAGGAATGAGCAGTTCTTC. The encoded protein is CASSLVVSGRRNEQFF.